The T cell receptor (beta chain) described here comes from a study of T-cell reconstitution after alpha-beta-depleted transplantation in children. Preparing the TCRbeta library involved the use of unique molecular identifiers. TCRdb re-derived calls from the PCR reads in MiXCR, one entry per CDR3 protein. The sample shows approximately 340,000 distinct CDR3 sequences, approximately 10% of them seen only once. Germline V CDR1 and CDR2: SGHRS, YFSETQ. The CDR3 runs 16 residues. With 0 bases removed from V and 1 base from J, the gap between germline ends came to 11 bases. This material consisted of PBMCs from the stem cell graft donor, taken from the stem cell graft. This chain uses TRBV5-1 with TRBJ2-1, with D possibly TRBD2 on 6 matching bases. The clonotype comes from a human donor who donated a stem cell graft to a child with acute lymphoblastic leukemia. The chain's CDR3 is CASSLVLASSYNEQFF. CDR3 DNA: TGCGCCAGCAGCTTGGTGCTAGCGTCGTCCTACAATGAGCAGTTCTTC.